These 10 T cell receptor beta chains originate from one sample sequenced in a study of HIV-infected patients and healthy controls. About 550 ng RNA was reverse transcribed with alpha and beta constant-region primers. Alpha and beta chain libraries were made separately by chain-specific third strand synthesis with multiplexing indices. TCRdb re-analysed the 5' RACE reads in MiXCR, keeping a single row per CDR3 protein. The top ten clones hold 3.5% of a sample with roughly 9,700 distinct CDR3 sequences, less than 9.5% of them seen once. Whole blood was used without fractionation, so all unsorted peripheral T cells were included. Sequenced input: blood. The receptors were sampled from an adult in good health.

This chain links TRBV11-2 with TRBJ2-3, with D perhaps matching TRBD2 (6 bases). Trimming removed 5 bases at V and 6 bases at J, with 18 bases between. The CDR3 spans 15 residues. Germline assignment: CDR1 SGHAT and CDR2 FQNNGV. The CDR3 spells CASSPTSWGGDTQYF. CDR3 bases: TGTGCCAGCAGCCCCACCTCGTGGGGAGGTGATACGCAGTATTTT.

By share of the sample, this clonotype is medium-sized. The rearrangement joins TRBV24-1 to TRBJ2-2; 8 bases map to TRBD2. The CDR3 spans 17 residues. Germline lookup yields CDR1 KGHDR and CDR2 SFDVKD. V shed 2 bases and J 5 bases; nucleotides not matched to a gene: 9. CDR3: CATSDSRGGRRTGELFF. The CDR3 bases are TGTGCCACCAGTGATTCCCGCGGGGGGCGTCGGACCGGGGAGCTGTTTTTT.

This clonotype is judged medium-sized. The CDR3 region is CASSLVTGGNINSPLHF. DNA for the CDR3: TGCGCCAGCAGCTTGGTAACAGGAGGAAATATTAATTCACCCCTCCACTTT. This rearrangement joins TRBV5-1 to TRBJ1-6, with D perhaps matching TRBD1 (5 bases). Per germline, CDR1 SGHRS and CDR2 YFSETQ. The germline V and J ends were trimmed by 0 bases and 6 bases, with 16 bases remaining between them. This CDR3 is built from 17 residues.

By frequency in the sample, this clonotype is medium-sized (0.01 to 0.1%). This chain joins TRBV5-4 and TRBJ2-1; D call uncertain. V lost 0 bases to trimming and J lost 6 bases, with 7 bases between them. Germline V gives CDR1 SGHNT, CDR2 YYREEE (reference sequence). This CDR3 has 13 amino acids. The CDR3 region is CASSLGDSNEQFF. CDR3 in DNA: TGTGCCAGCAGCTTGGGCGATAGCAATGAGCAGTTCTTC.

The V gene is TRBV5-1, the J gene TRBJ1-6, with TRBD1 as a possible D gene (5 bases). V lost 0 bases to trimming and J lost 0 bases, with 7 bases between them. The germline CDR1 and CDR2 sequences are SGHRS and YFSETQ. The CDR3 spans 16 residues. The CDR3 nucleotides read TGCGCCAGCAGCTTGGAGGGGTACTCCTATAATTCACCCCTCCACTTT. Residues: CASSLEGYSYNSPLHF.

This CDR3 is CSVVERGGLNEQFF. CDR3 bases: TGCAGCGTTGTTGAGCGGGGGGGCCTCAATGAGCAGTTCTTC. This chain links TRBV29-1 with TRBJ2-1, with 10 bases matching TRBD2. CDR1 and CDR2 (germline): SQVTM, ANQGSEA. The length of the CDR3 is 14 residues. J was trimmed by 6 bases and V by 4 bases; bases with no gene match: 6.

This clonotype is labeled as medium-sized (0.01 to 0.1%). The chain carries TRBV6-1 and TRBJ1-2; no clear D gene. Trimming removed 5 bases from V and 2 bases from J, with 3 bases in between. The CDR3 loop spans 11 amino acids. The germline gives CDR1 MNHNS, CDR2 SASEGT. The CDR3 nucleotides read TGTGCCAGCAGTAACAACTATGGCTACACCTTC. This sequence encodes CASSNNYGYTF.

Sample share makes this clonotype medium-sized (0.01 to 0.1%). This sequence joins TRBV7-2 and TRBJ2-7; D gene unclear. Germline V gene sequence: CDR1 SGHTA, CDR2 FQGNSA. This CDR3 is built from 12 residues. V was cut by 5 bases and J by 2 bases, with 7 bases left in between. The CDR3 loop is CASSPETYEQYF. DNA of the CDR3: TGTGCCAGCAGCCCAGAAACCTACGAGCAGTACTTC.

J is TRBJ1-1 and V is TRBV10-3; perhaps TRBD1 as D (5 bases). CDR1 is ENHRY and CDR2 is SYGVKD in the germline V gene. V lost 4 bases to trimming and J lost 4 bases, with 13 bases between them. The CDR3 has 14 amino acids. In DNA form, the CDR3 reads TGTGCCATCAGTGGGGGCCCCGGGACCACTGAAGCTTTCTTT. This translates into CAISGGPGTTEAFF.

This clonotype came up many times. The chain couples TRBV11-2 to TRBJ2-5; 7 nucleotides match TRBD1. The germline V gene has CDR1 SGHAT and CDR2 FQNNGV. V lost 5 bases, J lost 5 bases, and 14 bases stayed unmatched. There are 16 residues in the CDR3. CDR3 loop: CASSNSLRGSEETQYF. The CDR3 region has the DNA TGTGCCAGCAGCAACTCCCTCAGGGGGTCCGAGGAGACCCAGTACTTC.